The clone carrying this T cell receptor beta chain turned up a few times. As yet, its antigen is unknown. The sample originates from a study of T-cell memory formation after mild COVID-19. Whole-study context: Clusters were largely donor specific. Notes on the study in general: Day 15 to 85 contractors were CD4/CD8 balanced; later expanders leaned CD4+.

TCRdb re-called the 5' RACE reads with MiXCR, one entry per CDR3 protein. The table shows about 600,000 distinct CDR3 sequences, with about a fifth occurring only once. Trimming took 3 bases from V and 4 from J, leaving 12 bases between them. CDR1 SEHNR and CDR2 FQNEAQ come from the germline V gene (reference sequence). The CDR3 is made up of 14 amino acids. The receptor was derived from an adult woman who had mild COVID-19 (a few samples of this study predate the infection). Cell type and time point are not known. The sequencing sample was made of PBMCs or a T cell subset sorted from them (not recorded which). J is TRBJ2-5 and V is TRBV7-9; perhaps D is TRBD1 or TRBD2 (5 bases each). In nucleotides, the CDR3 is TGTGCCAGCAGCTTTACCCCTGGGGGAGAGACCCAGTACTTC. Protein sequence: CASSFTPGGETQYF.